These 20 T cell receptor beta chains were all obtained from the same sample, sequenced in a study of control samples from healthy donors and cancer patients. Here immunoSEQ multiplex PCR was the method, and the copy in TCRdb shows in-frame clones only, minus some. The table records approximately 130,000 clones, around 90% of them present only once. Material: blood. Receptor source: a middle-aged man in good health.

This clone showed up just once. The V call is TRBV12-3 or TRBV12-4, the J call TRBJ1-5; D uncertain. The CDR3 has 12 amino acids. V was clipped by 5 bases and J by 0 bases, with 2 bases between them. CDR3 DNA: TGTGCCAGCAGTCATAGCAATCAGCCCCAGCATTTT. As protein: CASSHSNQPQHF.

The rearrangement uses TRBV9 and TRBJ2-1; 7 bases fit TRBD2. CDR3 length: 15 residues. V shed 6 bases and J 8 bases; nucleotides not matched to a gene: 14. Germline V gene sequence: CDR1 SGDLS, CDR2 YYNGEE. The CDR3: CASNRGGGEGYEQFF. The CDR3 DNA sequence: TGTGCCAGCAACCGGGGCGGGGGAGAGGGTTATGAGCAGTTCTTC.

The V and J genes are TRBV5-4 and TRBJ1-1; D unresolved. V lost 0 bases and J 7 bases, leaving 4 bases between the germline ends. Germline V gene data show CDR1 as SGHNT and CDR2 as YYREEE (reference sequence). The CDR3 is made up of 11 amino acids. This chain's CDR3 is CASSLGIEAFF. CDR3 in DNA: TGTGCCAGCAGCTTGGGCATTGAAGCTTTCTTT.

J is TRBJ2-5 and V is TRBV24-1; 7 positions match TRBD2. With 3 bases clipped from V and 7 bases from J, the junction kept 7 bases outside the gene matches. Germline loops: CDR1 KGHDR, CDR2 SFDVKD. The CDR3 covers 14 residues. The CDR3 DNA reads TGTGCCACCAGTGATCCGGGGACTATAGGGACCCAGTACTTC. This translates into CATSDPGTIGTQYF.

This rearrangement joins TRBV7-2 to TRBJ2-5, with D perhaps assigned TRBD1 or TRBD2 (6 bases each). The CDR3 covers 16 residues. V gave up 1 base and J gave up 0 bases, with 12 bases separating them. Germline V gene lookup returns CDR1 SGHTA and CDR2 FQGNSA. CDR3 residues: CASSLVGGRYQETQYF. CDR3 coding DNA: TGTGCCAGCAGCTTAGTCGGGGGCCGTTACCAAGAGACCCAGTACTTC.

This CDR3 reads CASSLPGAGSEKLFF. CDR3 DNA: TGTGCCAGCAGCCTCCCTGGGGCAGGCAGTGAAAAACTGTTTTTT. The chain joins TRBV5-8 to TRBJ1-4, with D tentatively TRBD1 (5 bases). The CDR3 loop spans 15 amino acids. Germline lookup yields CDR1 SGHTS and CDR2 YDEGEE. V was trimmed by 4 bases and J by 7 bases, leaving 17 bases between them.

The CDR3 region has the DNA TGTGCCAGCAGCGGAGAGAGGGGGGCGTTGAACGAGCAGTACTTC. Its protein product is CASSGERGALNEQYF. V usage is TRBV9 and J usage is TRBJ2-7, with D possibly being TRBD1 or TRBD2 (6 bases each). Per the germline V gene, CDR1 is SGDLS and CDR2 is YYNGEE. The CDR3 contains 15 residues. V lost 3 bases, J lost 5 bases, and 18 bases lay in between.

The CDR3 region is CASSNSNTIYF. CDR3 DNA: TGTGCCAGCAGTAATAGTAACACCATATATTTT. This chain joins TRBV25-1 and TRBJ1-3; D gene ambiguous. Between the trimmed V and J ends, which lost 5 bases and 7 bases, there was a span of 6 bases. Germline V gene sequence: CDR1 MGHDK, CDR2 SYGVNS. This CDR3 is built from 11 residues.

The rearrangement uses TRBV3-1 (or the pseudogene TRBV3-2) and TRBJ2-7; D not resolved. Germline CDR1 LGHDT, CDR2 YNNKEL (reference sequence). The CDR3 is made up of 15 amino acids. V lost 2 bases to trimming and J lost 3 bases, with 14 bases between them. The CDR3 spells CASSQRWSLNYEQYF. The CDR3 DNA reads as TGTGCCAGCAGCCAACGCTGGAGTTTGAACTACGAGCAGTACTTC.

This chain uses TRBV4-3 with TRBJ2-7; D possibly corresponds to TRBD1 (5 bases). V shed 1 base and J shed 2 bases, with 12 bases lying between them. The length of the CDR3 is 15 residues. Per the germline V gene, CDR1 is LGHNA and CDR2 is YSLEER. CDR3 loop: CASSQALGRPYEQYF. The CDR3 coding sequence is TGCGCCAGCAGCCAAGCTCTGGGGCGACCCTACGAGCAGTACTTC.

Ten or more counts support this clone. V and J are TRBV4-3 and TRBJ1-6; 9 nucleotides match TRBD1. The CDR3 sequence is 15 residues long. CDR1 and CDR2 (germline): LGHNA, YSLEER. V dropped 0 bases and J dropped 7; count of bases not matched to a gene: 1. The CDR3 reads CASSQDGQGNSPLHF. CDR3 sequence (DNA): TGCGCCAGCAGCCAAGACGGACAGGGGAATTCACCCCTCCACTTT.

The V and J genes are TRBV7-9 and TRBJ1-2; D not resolved. CDR1 and CDR2 (germline): SEHNR, FQNEAQ (reference sequence). The germline V and J ends were trimmed by 5 bases and 5 bases, with 9 bases remaining between them. This CDR3 is 12 amino acids long. The CDR3: CASSPRGYGYTF. The CDR3 DNA follows: TGTGCCAGCAGCCCGCGGGGTTATGGCTACACCTTC.

The V gene is TRBV4-3, the J gene TRBJ1-1, with D unclear. Germline CDR1 is LGHNA and CDR2 is YSLEER. The CDR3 is 14 residues long. Deletions cut 7 bases from V and 0 bases from J, with 12 bases between. Written as DNA, the CDR3 is TGCGCCAGCACGGGCAGTACTATGAACACTGAAGCTTTCTTT. As protein: CASTGSTMNTEAFF.

V usage is TRBV11-2 and J usage is TRBJ2-5, with TRBD2 matching 16 bases. Losses at the gene ends were 8 bases for V and 4 bases for J; bases not matched to a gene: 10. The CDR3 has 17 amino acids. Per the germline V gene, CDR1 is SGHAT and CDR2 is FQNNGV. CDR3 protein: CASGFGTSGGAGETQYF. CDR3 sequence (DNA): TGTGCCAGCGGGTTCGGGACTAGCGGGGGGGCCGGAGAGACCCAGTACTTC.

The CDR3 loop is CASSYSTSTGRVAFF. CDR3 sequence (DNA): TGTGCCAGCAGTTACTCGACCTCGACAGGGAGGGTTGCTTTCTTT. The chain joins TRBV6-5 to TRBJ1-1; 7 nucleotides match TRBD1. CDR3 length: 15 amino acids. CDR1 and CDR2 (germline): MNHEY, SVGAGI. V lost 0 bases to trimming and J lost 11 bases; unmatched junction nucleotides: 12.

This clone came up once. The chain carries TRBV2 and TRBJ1-2; tentative D call: TRBD1 (5 bases). The length of the CDR3 is 15 residues. Germline-derived CDR1 and CDR2 are SNHLY and FYNNEI. V dropped 0 bases and J dropped 1 base, with 9 bases sitting between them. DNA of the CDR3: TGTGCCAGCAGTGAAGCCACCAGGGTTAACTATGGCTACACCTTC. Translating it yields CASSEATRVNYGYTF.

CDR3: CASSPAGDQETQYF. In DNA form, the CDR3 reads TGCGCCAGCAGCCCGGCGGGGGACCAAGAGACCCAGTACTTC. The chain links TRBV5-1 to TRBJ2-5; the match to TRBD2 covers 7 bases. V dropped 4 bases and J dropped 0; count of bases not matched to a gene: 3. Germline CDR1 SGHRS, CDR2 YFSETQ. The CDR3 runs 14 residues.

The J gene is TRBJ1-2, the V gene TRBV3-1 (or the pseudogene TRBV3-2), with TRBD1 identical over 10 bases. Germline V gene data show CDR1 as LGHDT and CDR2 as YNNKEL (reference sequence). This CDR3 is 16 amino acids long. The V and J ends lost 2 bases and 4 bases, in that order; junction bases with no gene match: 7. The CDR3 nucleotides are TGTGCCAGCAGCCAACTACGGGACAGGGGAACCTATGGCTACACCTTC. It codes for CASSQLRDRGTYGYTF.

This clone has only a few counts. This chain links TRBV14 with TRBJ1-1, with a possible D match to TRBD1 (6 bases). The CDR3 is 14 residues long. Germline CDR1 SGHDN, CDR2 FVKESK. The ends were cut back, 2 bases at V and 9 bases at J, with 16 bases in the middle. CDR3: CASSQLDRTFQAFF. The CDR3 nucleotides are TGTGCCAGCAGCCAACTGGACAGAACCTTCCAAGCTTTCTTT.

The chain employs TRBV7-8 and TRBJ1-2; 11 positions match TRBD1. The CDR3 extends over 16 amino acids. The germline V gene encodes CDR1 SGHVS and CDR2 FQNEAQ. Trimming removed 5 bases from V and 4 bases from J; junction bases left unmatched: 9. The CDR3 protein is CASSPTRTGGIYGYTF. The CDR3 nucleotides read TGTGCCAGCAGCCCAACACGGACAGGGGGCATCTATGGCTACACCTTC.